This T cell receptor beta chain is from a study of early T cells in non-severe SARS-CoV-2 infection. The protocol attached unique molecular identifiers to individual cDNA molecules. TCRdb itself ran the 5' RACE reads through MiXCR, one entry per CDR3 protein. The sample gives tens of thousands of distinct CDR3 sequences, 9.5% to 15% of which show up once; about 4.6% is in the top ten. Germline-derived CDR1 and CDR2 are SGHVS and FQNEAQ. V dropped 2 bases and J dropped 0 bases, with 16 bases sitting between them. The length of the CDR3 is 17 residues. This clonotype came up a few times. Sample: whole blood, taken at baseline. This sequence joins TRBV7-8 and TRBJ1-1; possible D gene TRBD1, 5 bases. The sequence came from an adult who was a healthcare worker with PCR-confirmed SARS-CoV-2 infection or an uninfected control (not recorded which). This CDR3 is CASSLLPPGLLNTEAFF. The CDR3 DNA sequence: TGTGCCAGCAGCTTACTGCCCCCGGGACTCTTGAACACTGAAGCTTTCTTT.